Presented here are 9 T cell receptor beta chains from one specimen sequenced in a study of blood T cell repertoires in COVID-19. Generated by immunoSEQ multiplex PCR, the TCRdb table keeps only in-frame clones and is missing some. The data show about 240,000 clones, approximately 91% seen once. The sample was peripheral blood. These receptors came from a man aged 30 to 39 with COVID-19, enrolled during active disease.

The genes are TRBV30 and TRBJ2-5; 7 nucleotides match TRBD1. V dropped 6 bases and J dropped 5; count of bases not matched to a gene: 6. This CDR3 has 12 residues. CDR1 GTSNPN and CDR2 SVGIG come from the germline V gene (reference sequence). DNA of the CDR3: TGTGCCTGCTCGACAGGGTGGGAGACCCAGTACTTC. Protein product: CACSTGWETQYF.

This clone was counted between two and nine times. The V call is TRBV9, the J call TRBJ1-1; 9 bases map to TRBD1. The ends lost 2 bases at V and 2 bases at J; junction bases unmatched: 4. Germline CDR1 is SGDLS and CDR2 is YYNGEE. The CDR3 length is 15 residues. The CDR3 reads CASSVGTGINTEAFF. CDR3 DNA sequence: TGTGCCAGCAGCGTCGGGACAGGGATTAACACTGAAGCTTTCTTT.

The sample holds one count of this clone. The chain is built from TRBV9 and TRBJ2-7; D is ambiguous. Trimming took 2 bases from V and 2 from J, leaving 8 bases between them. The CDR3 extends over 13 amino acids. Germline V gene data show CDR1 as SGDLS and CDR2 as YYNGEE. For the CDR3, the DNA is TGTGCCAGCAGCGTTGATCAGACCTACGAGCAGTACTTC. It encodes CASSVDQTYEQYF. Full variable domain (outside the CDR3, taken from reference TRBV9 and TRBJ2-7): DSGVTQTPKHLITATGQRVTLRCSPRSGDLSVYWYQQSLDQGLQFLIQYYNGEERAKGNILERFSAQQFPDLHSELNLSSLELGDSALYFCASSVDQTYEQYFGPGTRLTVT.

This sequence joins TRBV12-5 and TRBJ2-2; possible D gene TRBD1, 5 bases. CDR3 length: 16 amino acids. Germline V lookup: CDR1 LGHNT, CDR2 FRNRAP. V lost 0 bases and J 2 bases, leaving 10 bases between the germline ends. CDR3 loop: CASGLVLRANTGELFF. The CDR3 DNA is TGTGCTAGTGGTTTGGTACTCAGGGCCAACACCGGGGAGCTGTTTTTT.

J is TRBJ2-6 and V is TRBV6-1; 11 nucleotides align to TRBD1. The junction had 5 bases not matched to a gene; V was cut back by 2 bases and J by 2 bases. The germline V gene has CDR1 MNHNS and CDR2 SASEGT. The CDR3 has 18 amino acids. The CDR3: CASSELGQGAPGANVLTF. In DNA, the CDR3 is TGTGCCAGCAGTGAACTAGGACAGGGGGCGCCTGGGGCCAACGTCCTGACTTTC.

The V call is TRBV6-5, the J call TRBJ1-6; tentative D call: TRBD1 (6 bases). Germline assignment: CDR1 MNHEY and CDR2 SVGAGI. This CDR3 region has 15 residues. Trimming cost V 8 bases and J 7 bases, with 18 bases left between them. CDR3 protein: CASGNDRYYNSPLHF. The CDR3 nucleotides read TGTGCCAGCGGGAACGACAGGTACTACAATTCACCCCTCCACTTT.

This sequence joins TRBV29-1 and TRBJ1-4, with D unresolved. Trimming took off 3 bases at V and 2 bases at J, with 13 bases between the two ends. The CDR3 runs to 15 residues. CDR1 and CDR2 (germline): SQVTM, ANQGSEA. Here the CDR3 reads CSVERIGKTNEKLFF. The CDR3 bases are TGCAGCGTTGAGAGGATAGGAAAGACTAATGAAAAACTGTTTTTT.

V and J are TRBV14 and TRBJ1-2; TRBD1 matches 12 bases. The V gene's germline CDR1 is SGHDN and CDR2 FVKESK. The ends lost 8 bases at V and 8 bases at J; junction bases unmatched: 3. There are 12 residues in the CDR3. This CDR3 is CASWDRGQGYTF. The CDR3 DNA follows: TGTGCCAGCTGGGACAGGGGGCAAGGCTACACCTTC.

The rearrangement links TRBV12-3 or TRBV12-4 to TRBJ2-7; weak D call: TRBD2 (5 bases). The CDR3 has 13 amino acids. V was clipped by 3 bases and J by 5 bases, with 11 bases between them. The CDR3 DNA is TGTGCCAGCAGTTTGGGTCTAGCCGACGAGCAGTACTTC. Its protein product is CASSLGLADEQYF.